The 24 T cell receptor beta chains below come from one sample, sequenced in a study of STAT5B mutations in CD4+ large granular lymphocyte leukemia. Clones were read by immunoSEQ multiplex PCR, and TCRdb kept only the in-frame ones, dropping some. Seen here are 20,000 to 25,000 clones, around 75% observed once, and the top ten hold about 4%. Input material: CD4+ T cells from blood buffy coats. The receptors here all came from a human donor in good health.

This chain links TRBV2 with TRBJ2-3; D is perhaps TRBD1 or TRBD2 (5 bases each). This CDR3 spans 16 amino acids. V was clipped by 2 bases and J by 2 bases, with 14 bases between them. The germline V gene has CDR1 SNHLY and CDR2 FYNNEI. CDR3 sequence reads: CASSEMGLAFTDTQYF. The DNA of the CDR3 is TGTGCCAGCAGTGAAATGGGGCTAGCATTCACAGATACGCAGTATTTT.

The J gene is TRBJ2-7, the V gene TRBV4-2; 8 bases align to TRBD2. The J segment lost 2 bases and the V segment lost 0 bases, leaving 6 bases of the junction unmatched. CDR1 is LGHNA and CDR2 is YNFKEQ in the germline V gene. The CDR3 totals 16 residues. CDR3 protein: CASSQDAAGATYEQYF. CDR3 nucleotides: TGTGCCAGCAGCCAAGACGCAGCGGGAGCTACCTACGAGCAGTACTTC.

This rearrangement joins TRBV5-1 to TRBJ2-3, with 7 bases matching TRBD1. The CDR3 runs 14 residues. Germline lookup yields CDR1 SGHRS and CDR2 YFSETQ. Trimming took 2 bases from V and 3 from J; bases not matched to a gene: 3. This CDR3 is CASSLGGTTDTQYF. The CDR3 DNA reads TGCGCCAGCAGCTTAGGGGGCACTACAGATACGCAGTATTTT. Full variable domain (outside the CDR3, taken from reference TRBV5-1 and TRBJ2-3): KAGVTQTPRYLIKTRGQQVTLSCSPISGHRSVSWYQQTPGQGLQFLFEYFSETQRNKGNFPGRFSGRQFSNSRSEMNVSTLELGDSALYLCASSLGGTTDTQYFGPGTRLTVL.

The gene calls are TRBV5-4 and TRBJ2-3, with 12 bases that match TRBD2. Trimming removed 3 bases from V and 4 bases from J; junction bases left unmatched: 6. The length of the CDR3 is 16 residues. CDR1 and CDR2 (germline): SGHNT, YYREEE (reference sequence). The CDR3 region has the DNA TGTGCCAGCAGCTCAAAGACTAGCGGGAGCGCAGATACGCAGTATTTT. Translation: CASSSKTSGSADTQYF. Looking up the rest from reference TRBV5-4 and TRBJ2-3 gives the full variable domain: ETGVTQSPTHLIKTRGQQVTLRCSSQSGHNTVSWYQQALGQGPQFIFQYYREEENGRGNFPPRFSGLQFPNYSSELNVNALELDDSALYLCASSSKTSGSADTQYFGPGTRLTVL.

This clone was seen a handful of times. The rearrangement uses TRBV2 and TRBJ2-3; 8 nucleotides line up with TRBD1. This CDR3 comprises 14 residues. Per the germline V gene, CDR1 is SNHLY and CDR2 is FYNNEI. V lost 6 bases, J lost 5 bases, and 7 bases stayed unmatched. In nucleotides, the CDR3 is TGTGCCAGCAGGCCCCAGGGGGCGGGAGATACGCAGTATTTT. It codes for CASRPQGAGDTQYF. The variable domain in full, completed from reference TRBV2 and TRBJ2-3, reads EPEVTQTPSHQVTQMGQEVILRCVPISNHLYFYWYRQILGQKVEFLVSFYNNEISEKSEIFDDQFSVERPDGSNFTLKIRSTKLEDSAMYFCASRPQGAGDTQYFGPGTRLTVL.

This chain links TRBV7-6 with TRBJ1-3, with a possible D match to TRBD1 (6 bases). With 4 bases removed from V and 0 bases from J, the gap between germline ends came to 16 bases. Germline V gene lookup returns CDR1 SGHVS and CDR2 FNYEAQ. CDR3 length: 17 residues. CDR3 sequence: CASSSAYRESSGNTIYF. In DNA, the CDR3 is TGTGCCAGCAGCTCGGCGTACAGGGAGAGCTCTGGAAACACCATATATTTT.

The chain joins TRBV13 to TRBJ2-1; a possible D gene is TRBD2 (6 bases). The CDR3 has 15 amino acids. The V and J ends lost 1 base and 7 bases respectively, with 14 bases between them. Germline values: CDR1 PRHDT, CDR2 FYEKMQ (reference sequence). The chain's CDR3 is CASSLAGEIGNEQFF. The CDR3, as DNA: TGTGCCAGCAGCTTAGCGGGAGAAATAGGAAATGAGCAGTTCTTC.

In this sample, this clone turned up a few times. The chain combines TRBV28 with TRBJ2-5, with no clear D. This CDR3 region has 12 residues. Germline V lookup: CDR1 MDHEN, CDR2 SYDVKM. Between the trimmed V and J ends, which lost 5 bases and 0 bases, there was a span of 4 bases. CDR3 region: CASSTNQETQYF. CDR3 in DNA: TGTGCCAGCAGTACCAACCAAGAGACCCAGTACTTC.

CDR3 sequence: CASSETGNYGYTF. DNA for the CDR3: TGTGCCAGCAGTGAGACAGGAAACTATGGCTACACCTTC. The chain recombines TRBV2 with TRBJ1-2; D might be TRBD1 (6 bases). Between the trimmed V and J ends, which lost 3 bases and 2 bases, there was a span of 7 bases. Looked up from germline, CDR1 is SNHLY and CDR2 is FYNNEI. This CDR3 region has 13 residues.

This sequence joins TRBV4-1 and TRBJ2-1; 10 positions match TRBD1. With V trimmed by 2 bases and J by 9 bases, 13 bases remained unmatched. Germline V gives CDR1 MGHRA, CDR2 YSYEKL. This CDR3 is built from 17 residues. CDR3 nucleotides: TGCGCCAGCAGCCAACAGGTCGGGACAGGGGTCTTAAGTGAGCAGTTCTTC. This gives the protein CASSQQVGTGVLSEQFF.

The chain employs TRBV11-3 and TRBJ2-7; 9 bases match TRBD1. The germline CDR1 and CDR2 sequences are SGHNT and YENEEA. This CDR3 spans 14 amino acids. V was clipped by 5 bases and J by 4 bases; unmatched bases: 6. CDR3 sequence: CASSNTGGAYEQYF. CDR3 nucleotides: TGTGCCAGCAGCAATACAGGGGGCGCGTACGAGCAGTACTTC.

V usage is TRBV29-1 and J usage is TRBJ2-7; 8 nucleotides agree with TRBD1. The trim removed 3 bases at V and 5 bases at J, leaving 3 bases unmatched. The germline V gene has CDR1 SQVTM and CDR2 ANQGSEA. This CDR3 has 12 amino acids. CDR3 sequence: CSVETGANEQYF. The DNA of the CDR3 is TGCAGCGTTGAGACAGGGGCCAACGAGCAGTACTTC.

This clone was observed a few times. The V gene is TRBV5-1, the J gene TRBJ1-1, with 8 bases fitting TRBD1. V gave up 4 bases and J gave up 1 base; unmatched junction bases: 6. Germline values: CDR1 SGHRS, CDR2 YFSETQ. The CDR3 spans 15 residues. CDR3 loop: CASSPGQGGNTEAFF. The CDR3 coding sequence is TGCGCCAGCAGCCCAGGACAGGGTGGGAACACTGAAGCTTTCTTT.

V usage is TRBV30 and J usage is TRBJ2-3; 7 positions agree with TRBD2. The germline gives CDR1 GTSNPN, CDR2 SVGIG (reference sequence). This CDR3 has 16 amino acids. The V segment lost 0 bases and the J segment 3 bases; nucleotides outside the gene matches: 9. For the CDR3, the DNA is TGTGCCTGGAGTGTCGGGGCGGGAGTGTTTACAGATACGCAGTATTTT. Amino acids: CAWSVGAGVFTDTQYF.

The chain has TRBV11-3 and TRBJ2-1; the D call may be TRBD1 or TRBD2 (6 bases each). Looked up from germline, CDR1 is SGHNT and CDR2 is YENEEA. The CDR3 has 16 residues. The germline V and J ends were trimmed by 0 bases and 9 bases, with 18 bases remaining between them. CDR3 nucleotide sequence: TGTGCCAGCAGCTTAGATCGTTATAGCAGGGGAGGTGAGCAGTTCTTC. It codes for CASSLDRYSRGGEQFF.

The CDR3 bases are TGTGCCAGCAGCTCCCAGCTAGCGGGAGTGACCGGGGAGCTGTTTTTT. Protein product: CASSSQLAGVTGELFF. The V call is TRBV11-2, the J call TRBJ2-2; TRBD2 aligns across 10 bases. The CDR3 spans 16 residues. The junction had 7 bases not matched to a gene; V was cut back by 4 bases and J by 5 bases. Germline values: CDR1 SGHAT, CDR2 FQNNGV.

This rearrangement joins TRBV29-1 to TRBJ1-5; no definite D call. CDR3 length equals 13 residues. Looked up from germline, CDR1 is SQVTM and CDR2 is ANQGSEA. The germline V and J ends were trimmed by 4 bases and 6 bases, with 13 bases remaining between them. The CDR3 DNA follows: TGCAGCGTTGTTGTGTCACCTTTTCAGCCCCAGCATTTT. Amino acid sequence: CSVVVSPFQPQHF.

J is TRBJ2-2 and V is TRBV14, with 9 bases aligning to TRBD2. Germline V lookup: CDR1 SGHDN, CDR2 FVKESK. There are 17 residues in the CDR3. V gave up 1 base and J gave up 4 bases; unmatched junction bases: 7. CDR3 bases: TGTGCCAGCAGCCAAGTAGCGGGAGTACTTACCACCGGGGAGCTGTTTTTT. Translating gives CASSQVAGVLTTGELFF. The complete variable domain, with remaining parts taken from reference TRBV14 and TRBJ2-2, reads EAGVTQFPSHSVIEKGQTVTLRCDPISGHDNLYWYRRVMGKEIKFLLHFVKESKQDESGMPNNRFLAERTGGTYSTLKVQPAELEDSGVYFCASSQVAGVLTTGELFFGEGSRLTVL.

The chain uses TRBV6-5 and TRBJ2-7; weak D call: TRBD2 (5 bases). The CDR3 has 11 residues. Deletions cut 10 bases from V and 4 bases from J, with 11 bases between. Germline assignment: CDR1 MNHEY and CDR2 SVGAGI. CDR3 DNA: TGTGCCACCGAGACTAATTACGAGCAGTACTTC. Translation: CATETNYEQYF.

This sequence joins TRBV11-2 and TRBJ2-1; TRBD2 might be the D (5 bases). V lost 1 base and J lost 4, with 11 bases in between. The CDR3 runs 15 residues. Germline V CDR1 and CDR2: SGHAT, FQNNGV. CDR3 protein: CASSLAGSFYNEQFF. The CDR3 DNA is TGTGCCAGCAGCTTAGCGGGATCTTTTTACAATGAGCAGTTCTTC.

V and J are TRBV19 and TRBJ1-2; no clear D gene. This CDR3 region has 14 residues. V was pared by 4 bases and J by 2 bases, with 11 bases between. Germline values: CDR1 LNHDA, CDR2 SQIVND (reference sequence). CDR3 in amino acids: CASSKTGTNYGYTF. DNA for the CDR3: TGTGCCAGTAGTAAGACTGGAACCAACTATGGCTACACCTTC.

CDR3 DNA sequence: TGTGCCAGCAGTGAAGTGGGGAATGAAAAACTGTTTTTT. Its translation is CASSEVGNEKLFF. The chain recombines TRBV6-1 with TRBJ1-4, with D unresolved. Deletions cut 1 base from V and 5 bases from J, with 5 bases between. The CDR3 sequence is 13 residues long. CDR1 MNHNS and CDR2 SASEGT come from the germline V gene.

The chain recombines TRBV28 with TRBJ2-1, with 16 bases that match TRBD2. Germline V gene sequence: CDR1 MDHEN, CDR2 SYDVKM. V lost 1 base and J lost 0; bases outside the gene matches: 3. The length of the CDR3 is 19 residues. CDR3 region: CASSLFGTSGRGSYNEQFF. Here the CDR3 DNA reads TGTGCCAGCAGTTTATTCGGGACTAGCGGGAGGGGCTCCTACAATGAGCAGTTCTTC.

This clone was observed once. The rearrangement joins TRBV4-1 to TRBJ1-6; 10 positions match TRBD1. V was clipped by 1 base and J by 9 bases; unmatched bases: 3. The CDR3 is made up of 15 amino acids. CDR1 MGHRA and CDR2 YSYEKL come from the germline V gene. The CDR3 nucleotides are TGCGCCAGCAGCCAAGTGGGACAGGGGAGTTCACCCCTCCACTTT. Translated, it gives CASSQVGQGSSPLHF.